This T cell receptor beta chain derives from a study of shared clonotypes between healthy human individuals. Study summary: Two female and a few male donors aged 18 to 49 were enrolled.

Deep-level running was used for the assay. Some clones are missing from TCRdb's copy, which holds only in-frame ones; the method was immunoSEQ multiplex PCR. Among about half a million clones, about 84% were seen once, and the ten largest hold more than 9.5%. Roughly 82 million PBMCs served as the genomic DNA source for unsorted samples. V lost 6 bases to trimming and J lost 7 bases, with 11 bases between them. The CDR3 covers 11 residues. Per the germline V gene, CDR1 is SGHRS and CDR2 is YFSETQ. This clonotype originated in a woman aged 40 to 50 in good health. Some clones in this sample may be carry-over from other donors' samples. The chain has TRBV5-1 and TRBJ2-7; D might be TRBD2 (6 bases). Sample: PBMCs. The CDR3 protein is CASKEGLEQYF. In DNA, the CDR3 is TGCGCCAGCAAGGAGGGACTTGAGCAGTACTTC.